Listed below are T cell receptor beta chains from one sample, sequenced in a study of control samples from healthy donors and cancer patients. Produced via immunoSEQ multiplex PCR; TCRdb's table is partial and in-frame only. The sample shows some 89,000 clones, around 86% of them seen only once. The sequencing sample was made of blood. These receptors were collected from a man between 25 and 39 years old in good health. Each CDR3 is given with its conserved first and last residue. A D gene is named only where the DNA matches it firmly. Expanded clones get a size class; other rows say once, few or many, or leave the size out.

DNA | CDR3 | V | size | J | D
TGTGCCAGTAGTATTAACAGGGCTGATGGCTACACCTTC | CASSINRADGYTF | TRBV19 | NA | TRBJ1-2 | NA
TGCGCCAGCAGCCACCCTCGGCAGGCGAACACTGAAGCTTTCTTT | CASSHPRQANTEAFF | TRBV4-1 | NA | TRBJ1-1 | NA
TGTGCCAGCAGCAAACAGGGTCTAGCGGATACGCAGTATTTT | CASSKQGLADTQYF | TRBV7-3 | once | TRBJ2-3 | NA
TGTGCCAGCAGCCCACAGGGACCCCATAGGAACACCGGGGAGCTGTTTTTT | CASSPQGPHRNTGELFF | TRBV7-9 | NA | TRBJ2-2 | NA
TGCGCCAGCAGCCTCCGCGAGGGGATGGGGGAAAAACTGTTTTTT | CASSLREGMGEKLFF | TRBV5-1 | NA | TRBJ1-4 | NA
TGCGCCAGCAGCCGCACCCTGACCGGCATGAACACTGAAGCTTTCTTT | CASSRTLTGMNTEAFF | TRBV5-1 | NA | TRBJ1-1 | NA
TGCGCCAGCACCCCAGCGGGGGGGGGAGAGACCCAGTACTTC | CASTPAGGGETQYF | TRBV5-1 | NA | TRBJ2-5 | TRBD2
TGTGCCAGCAGCGCCATAGCGGGGGTCACAGATACGCAGTATTTT | CASSAIAGVTDTQYF | TRBV7-3 | NA | TRBJ2-3 | TRBD2
TGTGCCATTCGGGACAGGGAAGGAAACACCATATATTTT | CAIRDREGNTIYF | TRBV10-3 | NA | TRBJ1-3 | TRBD1
TGTGCCAGCAGCCGGGCAGGGGTCTACTACGAGCAGTACTTC | CASSRAGVYYEQYF | TRBV2 | NA | TRBJ2-7 | NA
TGTGCCAGCAGCGCCGGGGATAATCAGCCCCAGCATTTT | CASSAGDNQPQHF | TRBV7-2 | once | TRBJ1-5 | NA
TGTGCCAGCAGTTTAATAGATGGCTATGGCTACACCTTC | CASSLIDGYGYTF | TRBV27 | NA | TRBJ1-2 | NA
TGTGCCAGCAGCCCCAGACTCGCCCCTACAGATACGCAGTATTTT | CASSPRLAPTDTQYF | TRBV7-2 | NA | TRBJ2-3 | NA
TGTGCCAGCAGTTTACGAATGAGCGGGGAGCTGTTTTTT | CASSLRMSGELFF | TRBV27 | NA | TRBJ2-2 | NA
TGTGCCAGCAGCTTGGAGTCCCAAGAGACCCAGTACTTC | CASSLESQETQYF | TRBV5-4 | NA | TRBJ2-5 | NA
TGTGCCACCAGCCCACGGGACGGGTTCTACGAGCAGTACTTC | CATSPRDGFYEQYF | TRBV15 | NA | TRBJ2-7 | NA
TGTGCCAGTAGTGTCCCGACAGGACGCCCTAACACCGGGGAGCTGTTTTTT | CASSVPTGRPNTGELFF | TRBV19 | NA | TRBJ2-2 | NA
TGTGCCAGCAGCTTTAGCGGATCAGATACGCAGTATTTT | CASSFSGSDTQYF | TRBV11-1 | NA | TRBJ2-3 | NA
TGTGCCAGCAGTCGGGGGCAGTACGAGCAGTACTTC | CASSRGQYEQYF | TRBV12-3/TRBV12-4 | NA | TRBJ2-7 | NA
TGCGCCAGCAGCCAAGTGGCGGGGGATCAGCCCCAGCATTTT | CASSQVAGDQPQHF | TRBV4-1 | NA | TRBJ1-5 | NA
TGTGCCAGCAGCCCCGGCGGGTACGGAAACACCATATATTTT | CASSPGGYGNTIYF | TRBV5-4 | once | TRBJ1-3 | NA
TGTGCCAGCAGTCCCAGGACAGGGGCGGGCTCCTATAATTCACCCCTCCACTTT | CASSPRTGAGSYNSPLHF | TRBV27 | NA | TRBJ1-6 | TRBD1
TGTGCTAGTGGTTTGGCCGCGGGTTCACCCCTCCACTTT | CASGLAAGSPLHF | TRBV12-5 | NA | TRBJ1-6 | NA
TGTGCCAGCAGCCGCGGGCCAGCCCTGAATCAGCCCCAGCATTTT | CASSRGPALNQPQHF | TRBV3-1/TRBV3-2 | NA | TRBJ1-5 | NA
TGTGCCAGCAGTCCCAATAGGGGGCTTGGCACTGAAGCTTTCTTT | CASSPNRGLGTEAFF | TRBV28 | NA | TRBJ1-1 | TRBD1
TGTGCCAGCAGTGAAGAGGGGACACCTATCTACGAGCAGTACTTC | CASSEEGTPIYEQYF | TRBV6-1 | NA | TRBJ2-7 | NA